The rows below give T cell receptor beta chains drawn from one sample of a study of kidney transplant recipient with SARS-CoV-2 infection. TCRdb re-derived calls from the reads in MiXCR, one entry per CDR3 protein. The sample has 200,000 to 300,000 distinct CDR3 sequences, under 30% seen once. The sequences come from a blood sample, collected at baseline and on day 111 from a kidney transplant recipient. The receptor source for this set is a male patient in his thirties who had COVID-19 and was a kidney transplant recipient. Some T cells may have originated in the graft donor. CDR3s include the opening cysteine and the closing phenylalanine or tryptophan. D genes are given only for firm matches. A row's size may be missing; if present it is once, few, many or a size class.

d_call,clone_size,v_call,j_call,cdr3_aa,cdr3_nt
TRBD1,once,TRBV19,TRBJ1-5,CASNGQEYNQPQHF,TGTGCCAGTAATGGACAGGAGTACAATCAGCCCCAGCATTTT
TRBD2,many,TRBV12-3/TRBV12-4,TRBJ2-7,CASGGRTSGSRPYEQYF,TGTGCCAGCGGGGGGAGGACTAGCGGGAGTAGGCCCTACGAGCAGTACTTC
.,once,TRBV20-1,TRBJ1-1,CSAPDRGTEAFF,TGCAGTGCCCCAGACCGAGGAACTGAAGCTTTCTTT
.,.,TRBV3-1,TRBJ2-2,CASSWYYPISGLTGELFF,TGTGCCAGCAGCTGGTACTATCCCATTTCAGGCTTGACCGGGGAGCTGTTTTTT
TRBD2,many,TRBV3-1,TRBJ2-7,CASSPSPSGSIYEQYF,TGTGCCAGCAGCCCCTCCCCTAGCGGGAGTATCTACGAGCAGTACTTC
.,many,TRBV5-3,TRBJ1-2,CARHTGVVRKTYGYTF,TGTGCCAGACACACAGGAGTGGTGAGAAAGACCTATGGCTACACCTTC
TRBD2,many,TRBV18,TRBJ2-1,CASSLAGEPGLAGMTRSYNEQFF,TGTGCCAGCTCACTCGCCGGTGAACCGGGACTAGCGGGTATGACCCGCTCCTACAATGAGCAGTTCTTC
TRBD2,few,TRBV6-4,TRBJ2-1,CASSELAGGPGEQFF,TGTGCCAGCAGTGAACTAGCGGGAGGGCCTGGTGAGCAGTTCTTC
.,many,TRBV21-1,TRBJ2-3,CASRCHIATVMQDTQYF,TGTGCCAGCAGATGTCATATAGCTACAGTCATGCAAGATACGCAGTATTTT
TRBD2,many,TRBV20-1,TRBJ2-7,CSANSGGRSDYEQYF,TGCAGTGCTAATTCCGGCGGGAGGTCCGACTACGAGCAGTACTTC
.,many,TRBV27,TRBJ1-5,CATAWGGNQPQHF,TGTGCCACCGCGTGGGGAGGAAATCAGCCCCAGCATTTT
.,many,TRBV16,TRBJ1-2,CASSSWEVVRKTYGYTF,TGTGCCAGCAGCAGTTGGGAGGTCGTTAGAAAGACCTATGGCTACACCTTC
TRBD2,many,TRBV28,TRBJ2-7,CASREISGNEQYF,TGTGCCAGCAGGGAAATTAGCGGGAACGAGCAGTACTTC
.,many,TRBV6-5,TRBJ1-2,CASRTGASKNYGYTF,TGTGCCAGCAGAACCGGGGCGTCAAAAAACTATGGCTACACCTTC
.,many,TRBV6-5,TRBJ1-1,CASSSSGRTEAFF,TGTGCCAGCAGCTCCTCGGGTAGGACTGAAGCTTTCTTT
TRBD1,many,TRBV11-3,TRBJ2-7,CASSPADRVLYEQYF,TGTGCCAGCAGCCCCGCGGACAGGGTGCTATACGAGCAGTACTTC
.,many,TRBV28,TRBJ1-5,CASSSTSDGHNQPQHF,TGTGCCAGCAGTTCCACCTCGGACGGTCACAATCAGCCCCAGCATTTT
TRBD2,many,TRBV29-1,TRBJ2-5,CSVSSGGGVETQYF,TGCAGCGTTTCTAGCGGGGGGGGAGTAGAGACCCAGTACTTC
.,many,TRBV2,TRBJ1-6,CASSEGQVGDSPLHF,TGTGCCAGCAGTGAAGGGCAGGTGGGAGATTCACCCCTCCACTTT
.,.,TRBV11-2,TRBJ2-5,CASSLGGGGPQESQYF,TGTGCCAGCAGCTTAGGGGGCGGGGGCCCACAAGAGTCCCAGTACTTC
TRBD2,many,TRBV18,TRBJ2-7,CASSPVLAGDEQYF,TGTGCCAGCTCACCAGTACTAGCGGGAGACGAGCAGTACTTC
TRBD2,many,TRBV5-5,TRBJ2-5,CASSAFSSGRGETQYF,TGTGCCAGCAGCGCCTTCTCTAGCGGGCGGGGAGAGACCCAGTACTTC
TRBD2,many,TRBV11-3,TRBJ2-1,CASSLSYSGVRVLNYNEQFF,TGTGCCAGCAGCTTAAGTTATAGCGGGGTTCGGGTACTCAACTACAATGAGCAGTTCTTC
TRBD1,.,TRBV19,TRBJ2-7,CASSKGTGDTYEQYF,TGTGCCAGTAGTAAGGGGACAGGGGACACCTACGAGCAGTACTTC
.,many,TRBV21-1,TRBJ1-1,CASSKVLPNTEAFF,TGTGCCAGCAGCAAAGTTCTCCCGAACACTGAAGCTTTCTTT
TRBD1,many,TRBV20-1,TRBJ1-1,CSARGLVGTAEAFF,TGCAGTGCTAGAGGTCTTGTCGGGACAGCTGAAGCTTTCTTT
.,few,TRBV7-6,TRBJ2-1,CASSSFSGYNEQFF,TGTGCCAGCAGCTCCTTTAGCGGATACAATGAGCAGTTCTTC
.,many,TRBV5-4,TRBJ1-2,CASAVDVPGKTYGYTF,TGTGCCAGCGCAGTTGACGTACCAGGAAAGACCTATGGCTACACCTTC
.,many,TRBV28,TRBJ1-1,CASRIQENTEAFF,TGTGCCAGCAGAATTCAAGAGAACACTGAAGCTTTCTTT
.,many,TRBV19,TRBJ2-7,CASSTRDFLDEQYF,TGTGCCAGTAGTACTAGGGATTTTCTTGACGAGCAGTACTTC
.,many,TRBV6-6,TRBJ2-3,CASERRLAGHTDTQYF,TGTGCCAGCGAACGCCGCCTTGCGGGCCACACAGATACGCAGTATTTT
.,many,TRBV6-5,TRBJ1-2,CASSYSPRLGYTF,TGTGCCAGCAGTTATTCCCCCAGACTTGGCTACACCTTC
.,.,TRBV20-1,TRBJ2-5,CSARDVSETQYF,TGCAGTGCTAGAGATGTGTCGGAGACCCAGTACTTC
TRBD2,many,TRBV4-2,TRBJ2-1,CASSQHGTSGSNEQFF,TGTGCCAGCAGCCAACATGGGACTAGCGGAAGCAATGAGCAGTTCTTC
TRBD2,few,TRBV7-2,TRBJ2-5,CASGASGSRKETQYF,TGTGCCAGCGGGGCTAGCGGGAGCAGAAAAGAGACCCAGTACTTC
.,many,TRBV7-8,TRBJ2-5,CASSPRRSQETQYF,TGTGCCAGCAGCCCTAGGAGGAGTCAAGAGACCCAGTACTTC
.,few,TRBV20-1,TRBJ1-5,CSARERTRDLNQPQHF,TGCAGTGCTAGAGAACGTACCAGAGACCTTAATCAGCCCCAGCATTTT
.,many,TRBV4-1,TRBJ1-3,CASSPGRGLNVNTIYF,TGCGCCAGCAGCCCCGGGAGGGGTCTCAACGTAAACACCATATATTTT
TRBD2,.,TRBV11-2,TRBJ2-5,CASSLAGLAAPETQYF,TGTGCCAGCAGCTTAGCGGGACTAGCGGCTCCCGAGACCCAGTACTTC
.,.,TRBV23-1,TRBJ1-2,CASSRMTLHRKTYGYTF,TGCGCCAGCAGTAGGATGACGCTACACAGAAAGACCTATGGCTACACCTTC
TRBD2,few,TRBV12-5,TRBJ2-3,CASGAGDLSDTQYF,TGTGCTAGTGGAGCGGGAGATTTATCAGATACGCAGTATTTT
TRBD2,many,TRBV6-2/TRBV6-3,TRBJ2-3,CASSYRLAGDTDTQYF,TGTGCCAGCAGTTACCGACTAGCGGGGGACACAGATACGCAGTATTTT
.,many,TRBV18,TRBJ2-5,CASSPAAETQYF,TGTGCCAGCTCACCCGCTGCAGAGACCCAGTACTTC
.,.,TRBV9,TRBJ2-1,CANSVGGRYNEQFF,TGTGCCAACAGCGTAGGTGGGAGGTACAATGAGCAGTTCTTC
.,.,TRBV4-3,TRBJ1-2,CASSREIGRRKTYGYTF,TGCGCCAGCAGCCGAGAGATAGGGCGTCGAAAGACCTATGGCTACACCTTC
TRBD2,.,TRBV19,TRBJ2-1,CASSGTSGSAYNEQFF,TGTGCCAGTAGTGGGACTAGCGGGAGCGCCTACAATGAGCAGTTCTTC
.,many,TRBV28,TRBJ1-2,CASSLLGGYTF,TGTGCCAGCAGTCTACTGGGAGGCTACACCTTC
.,many,TRBV5-6,TRBJ1-2,CASFYTNSRKTYGYTF,TGTGCCAGCTTTTATACCAATAGTCGAAAGACCTATGGCTACACCTTC
.,many,TRBV12-3/TRBV12-4,TRBJ1-5,CASRRTGYDQPQHF,TGTGCCAGCAGACGTACAGGGTACGATCAGCCCCAGCATTTT
TRBD1,many,TRBV14,TRBJ1-1,CASSQDPGQGPVNTEAFF,TGTGCCAGCAGCCAAGATCCGGGACAGGGGCCGGTTAACACTGAAGCTTTCTTT
TRBD2,.,TRBV10-3,TRBJ2-3,CGTQLAGVGDTQYF,TGTGGCACCCAACTAGCGGGAGTAGGAGATACGCAGTATTTT
TRBD2,many,TRBV5-8,TRBJ2-7,CASRVVRSGRGYEQYF,TGTGCCAGCAGAGTTGTGAGGAGCGGGAGAGGGTACGAGCAGTACTTC
.,many,TRBV28,TRBJ1-5,CAGRMAGVDQPQHF,TGTGCCGGACGAATGGCAGGGGTCGATCAGCCCCAGCATTTT
.,.,TRBV5-4,TRBJ1-2,CASIWSVPGKTYGYTF,TGTGCCAGCATATGGTCCGTACCAGGAAAGACCTATGGCTACACCTTC
.,few,TRBV19,TRBJ1-2,CASSKMKTNRKTYGYTF,TGTGCCAGTAGTAAGATGAAGACAAATCGAAAGACCTATGGCTACACCTTC
TRBD1,many,TRBV7-6,TRBJ2-5,CASSFRTGGKVVRETQYF,TGTGCCAGCAGCTTCCGGACAGGGGGAAAGGTGGTTAGGGAGACCCAGTACTTC
.,many,TRBV5-1,TRBJ2-7,CASSLDGDPYEQYF,TGCGCCAGCAGCCTGGACGGGGACCCCTACGAGCAGTACTTC
.,many,TRBV19,TRBJ2-2,CASAGTHNTGELFF,TGTGCCAGTGCCGGGACACACAACACCGGGGAGCTGTTTTTT
TRBD1,many,TRBV5-1,TRBJ1-1,CASSLNGQGAVTEAFF,TGCGCCAGCAGCCTGAACGGACAGGGGGCGGTTACTGAAGCTTTCTTT
TRBD2,many,TRBV7-2,TRBJ2-7,CASSLAGGTSYEQYF,TGTGCCAGCAGCTTGGCGGGAGGTACCTCCTACGAGCAGTACTTC